Below are 21 T cell receptor beta chains sequenced from a single sample in a study of blood T cell repertoires in COVID-19. Profiling relied on immunoSEQ multiplex PCR, and the TCRdb table lists in-frame clones only, not all of them. Of 150,000 to 200,000 clones in the sample, approximately 80% were seen once. The sequenced material came from PBMCs or T cells enriched from blood (not recorded which). The receptor source for this set is a woman in her sixties or seventies who had recovered from COVID-19.

The chain joins TRBV5-1 to TRBJ2-5; TRBD2 is a possible D gene (7 bases). The CDR3 has 16 residues. Trimming stripped 5 bases from V and 1 base from J, with 18 bases between. CDR1 and CDR2 from the germline V gene are SGHRS and YFSETQ. The chain's CDR3 is CASSIGGARFQETQYF. The CDR3 nucleotides read TGCGCCAGCAGTATAGGGGGGGCCAGATTCCAAGAGACCCAGTACTTC.

The chain is built from TRBV5-6 and TRBJ1-2, with D tentatively TRBD1 (5 bases). From germline, CDR1 is SGHDT and CDR2 YYEEEE. The ends were cut back, 4 bases at V and 8 bases at J, with 24 bases in the middle. There are 16 residues in the CDR3. The CDR3 loop reads CASSPPGLGSSYGYTF. DNA for the CDR3: TGTGCCAGCAGCCCTCCGGGACTGGGCAGCTCGTACGGCTACACCTTC.

J is TRBJ2-3 and V is TRBV5-4; D not certain. V was cut by 1 base and J by 2 bases, with 11 bases left in between. This CDR3 is built from 15 residues. Per the germline V gene, CDR1 is SGHNT and CDR2 is YYREEE (reference sequence). The DNA of the CDR3 is TGTGCCAGCAGCTTGCGTGGCGGAAACACAGATACGCAGTATTTT. This translates into CASSLRGGNTDTQYF.

This chain joins TRBV5-1 and TRBJ2-1; 7 bases are a match to TRBD2. Germline V CDR1 and CDR2: SGHRS, YFSETQ. CDR3 length: 15 amino acids. V dropped 4 bases and J dropped 5; count of bases not matched to a gene: 9. Here the CDR3 DNA reads TGCGCCAGCAGCCCTACTAGCGTACCTGACAATGAGCAGTTCTTC. Translated: CASSPTSVPDNEQFF.

The chain uses TRBV30 and TRBJ1-6; the D gene is possibly TRBD1 (6 bases). Germline V gives CDR1 GTSNPN, CDR2 SVGIG (reference sequence). V lost 6 bases and J 6 bases, leaving 12 bases between the germline ends. The CDR3 has 13 amino acids. The CDR3 nucleotides read TGTGCCTGCAACGGACAGCCTAATTCACCCCTCCACTTT. Translating it yields CACNGQPNSPLHF.

This sequence joins TRBV4-1 and TRBJ1-5, with no clear D. The CDR3 runs 14 residues. CDR1 and CDR2 (germline): MGHRA, YSYEKL. Trimming left V 0 bases short and J 11 bases short, with 14 bases between. As DNA, the CDR3 is TGCGCCAGCAGCCAAGAGGCGGCGTTCATGACCCAGCATTTT. Protein product: CASSQEAAFMTQHF.

The chain links TRBV7-9 to TRBJ2-7, with 13 positions matching TRBD2. This CDR3 region has 15 residues. Germline CDR1 and CDR2: SEHNR and FQNEAQ (reference sequence). The V segment lost 5 bases and the J segment 8 bases; nucleotides outside the gene matches: 9. The CDR3 bases are TGTGCCAGCAGCCCACGGACTAGCGGGAGCGATCAGCAGTACTTC. Its translation: CASSPRTSGSDQQYF. The whole variable domain, remainder taken from reference TRBV7-9 and TRBJ2-7, is DTGVSQNPRHKITKRGQNVTFRCDPISEHNRLYWYRQTLGQGPEFLTYFQNEAQLEKSRLLSDRFSAERPKGSFSTLEIQRTEQGDSAMYLCASSPRTSGSDQQYFGPGTRLTVT.

The genes are TRBV27 and TRBJ2-1; the D gene is possibly TRBD2 (6 bases). Trimming left V 6 bases short and J 0 bases short, with 18 bases between. This CDR3 spans 17 amino acids. From germline, CDR1 is MNHEY and CDR2 SMNVEV (reference sequence). The chain's CDR3 is CASRNPGLRSSYNEQFF. The CDR3 DNA sequence: TGTGCCAGCAGAAACCCGGGACTCCGAAGCTCCTACAATGAGCAGTTCTTC.

V usage is TRBV9 and J usage is TRBJ1-2; D remains ambiguous. From germline, CDR1 is SGDLS and CDR2 YYNGEE. Trimming stripped 0 bases from V and 5 bases from J, with 14 bases between. There are 15 residues in the CDR3. The CDR3 coding sequence is TGTGCCAGCAGCGTAGCGGAGGGTCTCCGATATGGCTACACCTTC. Its protein is CASSVAEGLRYGYTF.

This chain joins TRBV5-4 and TRBJ1-4; no reliable D call. The CDR3 extends over 13 amino acids. The germline V gene encodes CDR1 SGHNT and CDR2 YYREEE (reference sequence). V was clipped by 5 bases and J by 7 bases, with 12 bases between them. The CDR3, as DNA: TGTGCCAGCAGACCCGTAACGGGTGAAAAACTGTTTTTT. Translated: CASRPVTGEKLFF. The full variable domain, rest sourced from reference TRBV5-4 and TRBJ1-4, is ETGVTQSPTHLIKTRGQQVTLRCSSQSGHNTVSWYQQALGQGPQFIFQYYREEENGRGNFPPRFSGLQFPNYSSELNVNALELDDSALYLCASRPVTGEKLFFGSGTQLSVL.

The rearrangement links TRBV18 to TRBJ1-4, with D possibly TRBD1 on 6 matching bases. The V and J ends lost 2 bases and 7 bases respectively, with 14 bases between them. Germline lookup yields CDR1 KGHSH and CDR2 LQKENI. CDR3 size: 15 residues. DNA for the CDR3: TGTGCCAGCTCACCAGGGCAGGGGAAAGGTGAAAAACTGTTTTTT. This encodes CASSPGQGKGEKLFF.

The chain joins TRBV7-9 to TRBJ1-4, with D unresolved. This CDR3 has 15 amino acids. Looked up from germline, CDR1 is SEHNR and CDR2 is FQNEAQ (reference sequence). Trimming pared 1 base from V and 0 bases from J, leaving 6 bases between. CDR3 coding DNA: TGTGCCAGCAGCTTAGATCAGACAACTAATGAAAAACTGTTTTTT. Its translation is CASSLDQTTNEKLFF.

The V and J genes are TRBV28 and TRBJ2-5; D perhaps matches TRBD1 (6 bases). The CDR3 is made up of 13 amino acids. In germline, CDR1 is MDHEN, CDR2 SYDVKM. V lost 6 bases to trimming and J lost 5 bases, with 13 bases between them. The CDR3 nucleotides are TGTGCCAGCAGAACTCAGGGGTGGGAGACCCAGTACTTC. Protein product: CASRTQGWETQYF. Variable domain in full (rest from reference TRBV28 and TRBJ2-5): DVKVTQSSRYLVKRTGEKVFLECVQDMDHENMFWYRQDPGLGLRLIYFSYDVKMKEKGDIPEGYSVSREKKERFSLILESASTNQTSMYLCASRTQGWETQYFGPGTRLLVL.

V and J are TRBV4-2 and TRBJ2-5; a weak D match, TRBD2 (7 bases). The ends were cut back, 1 base at V and 5 bases at J, with 17 bases in the middle. Germline V gene data show CDR1 as LGHNA and CDR2 as YNFKEQ. The length of the CDR3 is 16 residues. The CDR3 loop is CASSQVWGGRQETQYF. CDR3 sequence (DNA): TGTGCCAGCAGCCAAGTATGGGGGGGCCGTCAGGAGACCCAGTACTTC.

This sequence joins TRBV6-4 and TRBJ1-6; tentative D call: TRBD1 (6 bases). There are 14 residues in the CDR3. Germline lookup yields CDR1 MRHNA and CDR2 SNTAGT. Trimming took off 5 bases at V and 7 bases at J, with 12 bases between the two ends. The CDR3 here is CASSSGTPNSPLHF. The CDR3 region has the DNA TGTGCCAGCAGTTCCGGGACACCGAATTCACCCCTCCACTTT.

The V and J genes are TRBV27 and TRBJ1-1; perhaps TRBD1 as D (6 bases). The CDR3 is made up of 16 amino acids. The ends were cut back, 7 bases at V and 0 bases at J, with 18 bases in the middle. The germline V gene has CDR1 MNHEY and CDR2 SMNVEV (reference sequence). The CDR3 protein is CASKGQWFVLNTEAFF. Written as DNA, the CDR3 is TGTGCCAGCAAAGGACAGTGGTTTGTCCTGAACACTGAAGCTTTCTTT.

V is TRBV15 and J is TRBJ2-4; D is possibly TRBD2 (7 bases). CDR3 size: 17 residues. V lost 0 bases and J lost 8, with 20 bases in between. The germline V gene encodes CDR1 LNHNV and CDR2 YYDKDF (reference sequence). Here the CDR3 DNA reads TGTGCCACCAGCAGAGATTTGGCTCGGGGGGCGAAGGACATTCAGTACTTC. Translation gives CATSRDLARGAKDIQYF. Drawing the rest from reference TRBV15 and TRBJ2-4, the complete variable domain is DAMVIQNPRYQVTQFGKPVTLSCSQTLNHNVMYWYQQKSSQAPKLLFHYYDKDFNNEADTPDNFQSRRPNTSFCFLDIRSPGLGDTAMYLCATSRDLARGAKDIQYFGAGTRLSVL.

This clone was detected once. This chain uses TRBV28 with TRBJ2-1, with D maybe TRBD1 (6 bases). V was pared by 6 bases and J by 1 base, with 19 bases between. The CDR3 is 17 residues long. CDR1 is MDHEN, CDR2 SYDVKM, per germline. DNA of the CDR3: TGTGCCAGCAGCCAAACGACAGGTCGAGAATCCTACAATGAGCAGTTCTTC. It translates to CASSQTTGRESYNEQFF.

The gene calls are TRBV19 and TRBJ1-1, with 8 bases that match TRBD1. Germline V gene lookup returns CDR1 LNHDA and CDR2 SQIVND (reference sequence). Trimming cost V 7 bases and J 3 bases; bases outside gene matches: 7. This CDR3 spans 14 amino acids. The CDR3 nucleotides are TGTGCCAGTACCCAAGCAGGGGGCTACACTGAAGCTTTCTTT. Translated: CASTQAGGYTEAFF.

CDR3 sequence reads: CASSGQVNTEAFF. Here the CDR3 DNA reads TGTGCCAGCAGTGGGCAGGTGAACACTGAAGCTTTCTTT. This chain connects TRBV2 to TRBJ1-1; D is uncertain. The CDR3 loop spans 13 amino acids. Per the germline V gene, CDR1 is SNHLY and CDR2 is FYNNEI. With 4 bases removed from V and 0 bases from J, the gap between germline ends came to 6 bases. The full variable domain, in which reference TRBV2 and TRBJ1-1 provide the parts outside the CDR3, is EPEVTQTPSHQVTQMGQEVILRCVPISNHLYFYWYRQILGQKVEFLVSFYNNEISEKSEIFDDQFSVERPDGSNFTLKIRSTKLEDSAMYFCASSGQVNTEAFFGQGTRLTVV.

J is TRBJ1-6 and V is TRBV28; TRBD1 is a possible D gene (6 bases). Per germline, CDR1 MDHEN and CDR2 SYDVKM. The CDR3 length is 14 residues. Trimming cost V 6 bases and J 4 bases, with 10 bases left between them. The CDR3 protein is CASRAGVYNSPLHF. The CDR3 DNA reads TGTGCCAGCAGAGCAGGGGTATATAATTCACCCCTCCACTTT.